One T cell receptor beta chain is described in this entry. Its antigen has not been determined. The record has no base qualities; no much larger clone is one base away. The sample originates from a study of a mutant IDH1 vaccine in newly diagnosed glioma (dated by TCRdb to about 2021). The study in broad terms: In the chemotherapy-containing groups, vaccination started alongside temozolomide cycles, whereas in patients who had radiotherapy alone it started 4-6 weeks after radiotherapy. Prior to enrollment, patients had been given standard therapy consisting of radiotherapy alone, temozolomide alone, or radiochemotherapy with temozolomide, with the combination given to most patients. Visit V12 was the week-35 safety follow-up and visit V13 was the week-47 end of study. Peripheral blood was collected at six visits: V03 (baseline), V05, V07, V10, V12 and V13. Longitudinal TCRB deep sequencing was done for 25 to 30 treated patients, wherever samples were available for exploratory analyses. The roughly 35 treated patients were roughly 62% male and 37.5% female, with a mean age of about 38 years. On the study overall, not on this receptor specifically: Availability determined which PBMC samples were chosen for TCRB deep sequencing. Vaccine-induced immune responses across multiple MHC alleles were detected in over 80% of patients. The authors stated that sample limitations prevented analyses of patient blood samples from being reproduced. Pseudoprogression seemed to be unrelated to changes in the top peripheral T cell clonotypes found by TCRB sequencing.

The library relied on the immunoSEQ multiplex PCR assay. The hsTCRB Kit was used according to the manufacturer's protocol to amplify rearranged TCR beta chain sequences. Sequencing of TCRB libraries was carried out on an Illumina MiSeq. The authors' analysis ran thus. Demultiplexing, trimming and gene mapping were performed with the kit vendor's proprietary platform. TCRdb's version of the immuneACCESS table is confined to in-frame rearrangements and falls short of the full clone set. An unresolved V gene accounts for under half of the shortfall where checked; the remainder is of unknown origin. Clone size and V and J calls were adopted from that table, with D and trimming inferred from the DNA. The table for this sample lists about 94,000 clones; roughly 90% of them were counted only once. The ten largest account for roughly 0.78% of the sample. The label giving this sample's time point can be read as: week 47, end of study. Each vaccine dose, consisting of 300 ug of a 20-mer mutant IDH1 peptide in Montanide, was administered subcutaneously with topical imiquimod. Across visits V03 through V10, patients got a total of eight vaccinations, given in weeks 1, 3, 5, 7, 11, 15, 19 and 23. All donors had newly diagnosed IDH1-mutant astrocytomas of WHO grade 3 or 4 that showed loss of nuclear ATRX. The samples were drawn from NOA16, a multicentre, single-arm, open-label phase I trial in Germany that tested a mutant IDH1 peptide vaccine in humans for the first time. Genomic DNA for TCRB sequencing was extracted from EDTA blood using the DNeasy Blood and Tissue Kit.

Reading from cysteine to phenylalanine, the CDR3 counts 14 amino acids. The CDR3 DNA has 42 bases and is translated from base 1. The germline V gene sets CDR1 to KGHSH and CDR2 to LQKENI. The germline V end is reduced by 3 bases and the J end by 6 bases; junction bases left unmatched: 3. The sample here was PBMCs, taken from a glioma patient whose treatment included an IDH1 peptide vaccine. This sequence was found in a woman between 45 and 60 years old with glioma. The chain employs TRBV18 and TRBJ2-2, and TRBD1 matches 8 of the central bases. The CDR3 sequence is CASSPTGDPGELFF. The DNA sequence is given as TGTGCCAGCTCACCGACAGGGGATCCCGGGGAGCTGTTTTTT.